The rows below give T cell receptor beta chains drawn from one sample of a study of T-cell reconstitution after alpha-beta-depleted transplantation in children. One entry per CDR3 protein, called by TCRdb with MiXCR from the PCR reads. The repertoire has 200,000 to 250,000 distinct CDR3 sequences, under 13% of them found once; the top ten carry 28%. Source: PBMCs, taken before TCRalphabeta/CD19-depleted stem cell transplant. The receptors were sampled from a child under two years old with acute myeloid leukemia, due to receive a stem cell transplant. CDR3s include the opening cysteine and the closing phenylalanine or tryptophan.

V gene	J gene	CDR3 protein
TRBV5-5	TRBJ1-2	CASSLEGVSNYGYTF
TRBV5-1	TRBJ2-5	CASSPGLVRETQYF
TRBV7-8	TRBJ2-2	CASSLGGAAGELFF
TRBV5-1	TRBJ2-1	CASDWTSPYNEQFF
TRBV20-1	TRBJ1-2	CSASTTGDLLANYGYTF
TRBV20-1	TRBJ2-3	CSASLRSGRDTQYF
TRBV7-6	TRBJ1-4	CASGLELRGKLFF
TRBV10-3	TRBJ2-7	CAIRGGTYEQYF
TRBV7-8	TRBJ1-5	CASTPIYSNQPQHF
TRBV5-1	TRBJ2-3	CASRGRRTDTQYF
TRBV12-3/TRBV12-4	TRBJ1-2	CASRAGTGSGYTF
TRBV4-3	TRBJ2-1	CASSQSWGGSRSYNEQFF
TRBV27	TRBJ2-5	CAGSEQTQYF
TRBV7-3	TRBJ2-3	CASSPLNTQYF
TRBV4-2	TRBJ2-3	CASSEGGQGSDTQYF
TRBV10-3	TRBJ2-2	CAISGGTANTGELFF
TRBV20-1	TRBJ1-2	CSARDTGTNYGYTF